The present TCR beta chain was sequenced within a study of shared clonotypes between healthy human individuals. Across the study: The donor group consisted of a couple of women and three men, aged 18 to 49. Plates per donor: three CD4 naive, three CD4 memory, two CD8 naive, one CD8 memory. Study results and caveats: Owing to a small donor count, the genetic and exposure-history diversity represented was limited.

Only in-frame clones appear in the TCRdb table, and some are missing; sequencing was by immunoSEQ multiplex PCR. The table shows approximately 2.3 million clones, with roughly 93% occurring only once. V lost 4 bases, J lost 2 bases, and 11 bases stayed unmatched. This CDR3 comprises 19 residues. Germline loops: CDR1 SGHDT, CDR2 YYEEEE. As regards this clone: No antigen is known for it.

Sequencing was performed on naive CD4+ T cells from PBMCs. As for subset: CD45RA+ positively selected. The TCR comes from a man between 18 and 35 years old in good health. Some clones in this sample may be carry-over from other donors' samples. This sequence joins TRBV5-6 and TRBJ2-6, with TRBD1 matching 11 bases. CDR3 residues: CASSPYRGQGVAGANVLTF. The DNA of the CDR3 is TGTGCCAGCAGCCCCTATCGGGGACAGGGGGTTGCTGGGGCCAACGTCCTGACTTTC. Full variable domain (outside the CDR3, taken from reference TRBV5-6 and TRBJ2-6): DAGVTQSPTHLIKTRGQQVTLRCSPKSGHDTVSWYQQALGQGPQFIFQYYEEEERQRGNFPDRFSGHQFPNYSSELNVNALLLGDSALYLCASSPYRGQGVAGANVLTFGAGSRLTVL.